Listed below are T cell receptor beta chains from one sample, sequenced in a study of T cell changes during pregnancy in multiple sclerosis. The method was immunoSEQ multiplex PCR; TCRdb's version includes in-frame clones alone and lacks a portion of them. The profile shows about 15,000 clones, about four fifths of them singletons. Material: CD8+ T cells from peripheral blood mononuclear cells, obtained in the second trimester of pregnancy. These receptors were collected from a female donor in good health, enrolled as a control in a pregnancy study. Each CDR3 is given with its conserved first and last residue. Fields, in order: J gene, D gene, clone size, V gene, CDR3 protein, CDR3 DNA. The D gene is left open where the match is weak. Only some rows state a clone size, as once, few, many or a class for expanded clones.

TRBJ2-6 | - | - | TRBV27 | CASSFGASGANVLTF | TGTGCCAGCAGTTTTGGGGCCTCTGGGGCCAACGTCCTGACTTTC
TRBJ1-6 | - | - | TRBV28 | CAGGTGPGTFSSYNSPLHF | TGTGCCGGGGGTACAGGGCCCGGGACATTTAGCTCCTATAATTCACCCCTCCACTTT
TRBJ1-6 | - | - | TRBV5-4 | CASSLAGFSPLHF | TGTGCCAGCAGCTTGGCTGGCTTTTCACCCCTCCACTTT
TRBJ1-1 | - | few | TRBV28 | CASSLFGGEDTEAFF | TGTGCCAGCAGTTTATTCGGGGGAGAAGACACTGAAGCTTTCTTT
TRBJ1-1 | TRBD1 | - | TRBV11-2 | CASSLGGQREAFF | TGTGCCAGCAGCTTAGGGGGACAGCGTGAAGCTTTCTTT
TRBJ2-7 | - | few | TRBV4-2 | CASSQVIKRAGSSYEQYF | TGTGCCAGCAGCCAAGTGATTAAGCGGGCTGGGAGCTCCTACGAGCAGTACTTC
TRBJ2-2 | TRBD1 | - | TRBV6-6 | CASSGDSWIGELFF | TGTGCCAGCAGTGGGGACAGCTGGATCGGGGAGCTGTTTTTT
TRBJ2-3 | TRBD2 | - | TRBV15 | CATSRARGAPDTQYF | TGTGCCACCAGCAGAGCGCGGGGGGCCCCAGATACGCAGTATTTT
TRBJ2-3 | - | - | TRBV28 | CASATSSRAQYF | TGTGCCAGCGCGACTAGTTCAAGGGCGCAGTATTTT
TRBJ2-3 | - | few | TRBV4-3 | CASSQGSGGADTQYF | TGCGCCAGCAGCCAAGGAAGCGGTGGAGCAGATACGCAGTATTTT
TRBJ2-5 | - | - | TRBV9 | CASSFTGKHQETQYF | TGTGCCAGCAGCTTTACGGGGAAGCACCAAGAGACCCAGTACTTC
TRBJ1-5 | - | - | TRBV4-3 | CASSQDRVSNQPQHF | TGCGCCAGCAGCCAAGACAGGGTTAGCAATCAGCCCCAGCATTTT
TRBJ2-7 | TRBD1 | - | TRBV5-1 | CASRIGDRASPEQYF | TGCGCCAGCAGGATAGGGGACAGGGCTTCTCCCGAGCAGTACTTC
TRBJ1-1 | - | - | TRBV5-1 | CASSLAGEAFF | TGCGCCAGCAGCTTGGCCGGGGAAGCTTTCTTT
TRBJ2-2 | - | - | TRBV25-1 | CASTEGGELFF | TGTGCCAGCACCGAGGGCGGGGAGCTGTTTTTT
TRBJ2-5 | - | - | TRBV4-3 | CASSQRLGVYETQYF | TGCGCCAGCAGCCAACGGTTAGGGGTATACGAGACCCAGTACTTC
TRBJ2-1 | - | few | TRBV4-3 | CASSADSSPYNEQFF | TGCGCCAGCAGTGCGGACAGTTCCCCCTACAATGAGCAGTTCTTC
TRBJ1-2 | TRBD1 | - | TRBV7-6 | CASSPDMGTGNGYTF | TGTGCCAGCAGCCCGGACATGGGGACAGGGAATGGCTACACCTTC
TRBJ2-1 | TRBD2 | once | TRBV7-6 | CASSLAASGGVGNEQFF | TGTGCCAGCAGCTTAGCAGCTAGCGGGGGGGTAGGGAATGAGCAGTTCTTC
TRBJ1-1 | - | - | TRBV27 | CASSFPGGEAFF | TGTGCCAGCAGTTTCCCAGGAGGAGAAGCTTTCTTT
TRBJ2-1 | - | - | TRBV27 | CASSPGTYNEQFF | TGTGCCAGCAGTCCAGGGACCTACAATGAGCAGTTCTTC
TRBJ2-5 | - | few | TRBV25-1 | CASSGGALQETQYF | TGTGCCAGCAGTGGTGGGGCCCTCCAAGAGACCCAGTACTTC